This T cell receptor beta chain is drawn from a study of blood T cell repertoires in COVID-19. The junction had 5 bases not matched to a gene; V was cut back by 5 bases and J by 9 bases. The germline V gene encodes CDR1 SGHTA and CDR2 FQGNSA. This CDR3 comprises 15 residues. Original processing notes: Amplified reference gene primers provided the basis for estimating nucleated cell counts. Libraries were prepared by immunoSEQ multiplex PCR; TCRdb keeps only in-frame clonotypes and omits some of them. The V and J calls and the clone size are those of that table, but D and trimming were determined from the DNA. The table includes about 97,000 clones, approximately 84% detected once. This clone came up a few times.

The chain links TRBV7-2 to TRBJ2-1; 15 nucleotides align to TRBD2. This clonotype was sampled from a man in his forties or fifties with active or convalescent COVID-19. Source material: peripheral blood. The CDR3 DNA follows: TGTGCCAGCAGCCCCGGACTAGCGGGGGGGCCTGAGCAGTTCTTC. Translated, it gives CASSPGLAGGPEQFF.